Sequencing of this TCR beta chain was carried out in a study of shared clonotypes between healthy human individuals. V dropped 2 bases and J dropped 6 bases, with 14 bases sitting between them. Per germline, CDR1 SEHNR and CDR2 FQNEAQ (reference sequence). The length of the CDR3 is 15 residues. The method was immunoSEQ multiplex PCR; TCRdb's version includes in-frame clones alone and lacks a portion of them. The repertoire includes 1.5 million to 2.5 million clones, roughly 94% of them detected once, and 1% to 1.5% sits in the top ten. CD45RO negativity and positive selection for CCR7 defined naive CD8 cells, a population that excluded terminally differentiated effector memory CD45RA+ cells. Donors were Caucasian adults residing in Nashville, Tennessee, USA.

Sequencing was carried out using naive CD8+ T cells sorted from blood. This receptor was identified in a man younger than 35 in good health. V usage is TRBV7-9 and J usage is TRBJ1-5; weak D call: TRBD1 (5 bases). Here the CDR3 reads CASSLNPGLGQPQHF. CDR3 nucleotide sequence: TGTGCCAGCAGCTTAAATCCAGGGCTCGGTCAGCCCCAGCATTTT.